This TCR beta chain was retrieved from a study of blood T cell repertoires in COVID-19 (dated by TCRdb to 2018 to 2020). At the level of the whole study: Samples from collaborators originated in the United States, Italy and Spain and spanned both the acute and convalescent phases of COVID-19. A freely available public database, intended as a resource for researchers studying the immune response to SARS-CoV-2, is where the repertoires were released. The samples were drawn from the first 160 participants of the ongoing ImmuneRACE study and from 1,254 subjects provided by 6 global collaborators. HLA class I and class II types, where available, came from metadata supplied by the sample provider rather than from assay-based typing. Nearly every sample came with metadata listing a de-identified subject ID, COVID-19 status, age in years and sex. Deeply sampled blood TCRbeta repertoires from subjects exposed to, actively infected with, or recovered from COVID-19 were included in the dataset. The prospective study material was composed of cDNA or gDNA derived from T cells, B-cell-depleted T cells, or PBMCs.

In the case of this clone: Its antigen remains unidentified. Base qualities are not provided; no much larger clone lies one nucleotide away.

Study-level results and caveats: How much clinical and demographic metadata was included differed by source and by participant, and the metadata was provided uncurated.

V and J lose 3 bases and 8 bases, and a span of 13 bases separates them. The cysteine opens and the phenylalanine closes a CDR3 of 13 amino acids. The read is trimmed to its CDR3 DNA, 39 bases read in frame from base 1. Reading the germline V gene gives CDR1 SGHAT and CDR2 FQNNGV. The immunoSEQ Assay, a bias-controlled multiplex PCR, was used to amplify TCRbeta CDR3 regions from genomic DNA. The study's own analysis went as follows. Within the assay, amplification of reference gene primers was used to estimate how many nucleated cells each sample contained. To quantify the absolute abundance of each unique TCRbeta CDR3 rearrangement, sequence reads were collapsed and filtered. For each sample, productive Simpson clonality was calculated as the square root of Simpson's diversity index across productive rearrangements. Imported from immuneACCESS, the table was reduced by TCRdb to in-frame sequences with V and J called. These copies leave out some clones; in studies compared against another copy, an unresolved V gene accounts for under half, and the cause of the remainder is not known. That table gives V, J and clone size, and the DNA gave D and trimming. For this sample the table gives a few hundred thousand clones, of which nearly 90% were detected only once. The biggest ten clones account for 3% to 3.5% of the sample.

Collaborating institutions collected whole blood in K2EDTA tubes following their own protocols. Collaborator samples were shipped for TCRbeta analysis as frozen whole blood, isolated PBMCs, or DNA extracted from either sample type. What was sequenced was peripheral blood. The TCR comes from a man aged 18 to 29 with active or convalescent COVID-19. Rearrangement joined TRBV11-2 to TRBJ1-2; no D segment can be confidently identified. The base sequence is TGTGCCAGCAGCTTTTTCCGGGGTGACGGCTACACCTTC. Its protein is CASSFFRGDGYTF.